Listed below are T cell receptor beta chains from one sample, sequenced in a study of shared clonotypes between healthy human individuals. TCRdb's copy holds only in-frame clones and misses some; the assay was immunoSEQ multiplex PCR. This sample has millions of clones, with about 95% found just once. Sequencing used naive CD8+ T cells sorted from blood. These receptors were obtained from a man between 18 and 29 years old in good health. Both conserved end residues are part of each CDR3. A D gene is named only where the DNA matches it firmly. Clone size, where shown, is once, few, many, or a class for clones that have expanded.

v_gene	d_gene	j_gene	abundance	CDR3aa	CDR3nt
TRBV6-1	-	TRBJ1-1	-	CASSEYQGSNTEAFF	TGTGCCAGCAGTGAATATCAGGGGTCGAACACTGAAGCTTTCTTT
TRBV19	TRBD1	TRBJ1-1	-	CASSSQGANTEAFF	TGTGCCAGTAGTAGCCAGGGGGCTAACACTGAAGCTTTCTTT
TRBV30	-	TRBJ2-7	-	CAWTASGAFYEQYF	TGTGCCTGGACCGCGAGCGGAGCCTTCTACGAGCAGTACTTC
TRBV6-1	-	TRBJ1-5	-	CASSEPGERNQPQHF	TGTGCCAGCAGTGAACCGGGGGAGCGAAATCAGCCCCAGCATTTT
TRBV28	-	TRBJ2-3	-	CASSMAGAPDTQYF	TGTGCCAGCAGTATGGCGGGGGCCCCAGATACGCAGTATTTT
TRBV6-5	-	TRBJ1-2	-	CASRRGSYGYTF	TGTGCCAGCAGGAGGGGAAGCTATGGCTACACCTTC
TRBV6-1	-	TRBJ2-2	-	CASSESAREAGELFF	TGTGCCAGCAGTGAATCGGCCAGGGAGGCCGGGGAGCTGTTTTTT
TRBV30	-	TRBJ1-6	-	CAFGGAYNSPLHF	TGTGCCTTCGGGGGCGCCTATAATTCACCCCTCCACTTT
TRBV27	TRBD1	TRBJ2-5	-	CASSLWTGGSLPLETQYF	TGTGCCAGCAGTTTATGGACAGGGGGCTCCCTTCCCTTGGAGACCCAGTACTTC
TRBV4-1	TRBD2	TRBJ2-5	-	CASSQVTTSGGPEETQYF	TGCGCCAGCAGCCAAGTCACGACTAGCGGGGGTCCAGAAGAGACCCAGTACTTC
TRBV27	-	TRBJ2-1	-	CASGSGEANEQFF	TGTGCCAGCGGCTCCGGAGAAGCCAATGAGCAGTTCTTC
TRBV10-2	TRBD1	TRBJ2-7	-	CASGGQGYEQYF	TGCGCCAGCGGGGGACAGGGCTACGAGCAGTACTTC
TRBV4-1	-	TRBJ2-2	-	CASSQGPLAGGELFF	TGCGCCAGCAGCCAAGGCCCCCTGGCGGGAGGGGAGCTGTTTTTT
TRBV27	TRBD1	TRBJ1-1	-	CASSSHRGSENTEAFF	TGTGCCAGCAGTTCCCACAGGGGTTCCGAGAACACTGAAGCTTTCTTT
TRBV7-9	TRBD1	TRBJ2-7	once	CASSHTPGTGEQYF	TGTGCCAGCAGCCACACCCCCGGGACAGGCGAGCAGTACTTC
TRBV10-3	-	TRBJ2-5	-	CAISERGDGEETQYF	TGTGCCATCAGTGAGAGGGGCGACGGGGAAGAGACCCAGTACTTC
TRBV13	-	TRBJ2-2	-	CASSRDGLNTGELFF	TGTGCCAGCAGCCGTGACGGATTGAACACCGGGGAGCTGTTTTTT
TRBV4-1	TRBD1	TRBJ1-6	-	CASSPTGVNSPLHF	TGCGCCAGCAGCCCGACAGGGGTTAATTCACCCCTCCACTTT
TRBV5-4	-	TRBJ2-7	-	CAFSGDSEQYF	TGTGCCTTTTCGGGGGATAGCGAGCAGTACTTC
TRBV30	-	TRBJ1-4	-	CAWSGNGVYEKLFF	TGTGCCTGGAGTGGGAATGGGGTATATGAAAAACTGTTTTTT
TRBV11-3	TRBD1	TRBJ2-2	-	CAGSKTGNGRTGELFF	TGTGCCGGATCAAAGACAGGGAACGGTCGGACCGGGGAGCTGTTTTTT
TRBV11-2	-	TRBJ1-5	-	CASSLDPEMPQHF	TGTGCCAGCAGCTTAGATCCGGAGATGCCCCAGCATTTT
TRBV4-1	-	TRBJ2-1	-	CASSRSEEGTKPYNDEQFF	TGCGCCAGCAGCCGGTCCGAAGAGGGTACCAAACCCTACAACGATGAGCAGTTCTTC
TRBV19	-	TRBJ1-2	-	CASSDGGFLNGYTF	TGTGCCAGTAGCGACGGGGGGTTTCTAAATGGCTACACCTTC
TRBV5-6	-	TRBJ2-1	-	CASSLGRSYNEQFF	TGTGCCAGCAGCTTGGGGAGGTCCTACAATGAGCAGTTCTTC
TRBV19	-	TRBJ2-7	-	CASSKLAGKTDEQYF	TGTGCCAGTAGCAAATTGGCAGGGAAAACGGACGAGCAGTACTTC
TRBV21-1	-	TRBJ1-2	-	CASRRDINYGYTF	TGTGCCAGCAGAAGGGACATCAACTATGGCTACACCTTC
TRBV2	TRBD1	TRBJ1-6	-	CASSPGTGNSPLHF	TGTGCCAGCAGCCCCGGGACAGGGAATTCACCCCTCCACTTT
TRBV7-9	TRBD1	TRBJ1-1	-	CASSYARTGDTEAFF	TGTGCCAGCAGCTACGCAAGGACAGGGGACACTGAAGCTTTCTTT
TRBV27	-	TRBJ2-3	-	CASSLRVQLSTDTQYF	TGTGCCAGCAGTTTACGGGTCCAGTTAAGCACAGATACGCAGTATTTT
TRBV9	-	TRBJ1-1	-	CASSQGPGWGATEAFF	TGTGCCAGCAGCCAAGGGCCAGGGTGGGGAGCCACTGAAGCTTTCTTT
TRBV4-3	-	TRBJ1-4	few	CASSQVRPTNEKLFF	TGCGCCAGCAGCCAAGTAAGGCCAACTAATGAAAAACTGTTTTTT
TRBV9	TRBD2	TRBJ2-7	-	CASSVGGLAGAYEQYF	TGTGCCAGCAGCGTAGGCGGACTAGCGGGAGCCTACGAGCAGTACTTC
TRBV5-5	TRBD1	TRBJ2-7	-	CASSQRQGAYEQYF	TGCGCCAGCAGCCAACGACAGGGAGCCTACGAGCAGTACTTC
TRBV28	TRBD1	TRBJ2-5	once	CASSFTGTGEETQYF	TGTGCCAGCAGTTTCACAGGGACAGGTGAAGAGACCCAGTACTTC
TRBV27	TRBD2	TRBJ2-7	-	CASSFLSWGGSSYEQYF	TGTGCCAGCAGTTTCCTTTCTTGGGGGGGTTCCTCCTACGAGCAGTACTTC
TRBV4-1	-	TRBJ2-1	-	CASSQANRVNEQFF	TGCGCCAGCAGCCAAGCTAACCGGGTGAATGAGCAGTTCTTC
TRBV19	TRBD2	TRBJ2-1	-	CASTPGTSGNNEQFF	TGTGCCAGTACCCCTGGGACTAGCGGGAATAATGAGCAGTTCTTC
TRBV11-2	TRBD2	TRBJ2-5	-	CASRPSSGGAETQYF	TGTGCCAGCAGGCCATCTAGCGGGGGGGCGGAGACCCAGTACTTC
TRBV19	TRBD2	TRBJ2-5	-	CASPIAGLETQYF	TGTGCCAGTCCAATAGCGGGGTTAGAGACCCAGTACTTC
TRBV10-3	-	TRBJ2-3	-	CAISEPTKGTQYF	TGTGCCATCAGTGAGCCGACGAAGGGAACGCAGTATTTT
TRBV5-6	TRBD1	TRBJ1-6	-	CASSLAGDSGSPLHF	TGTGCCAGCAGCTTGGCGGGGGACAGTGGCTCACCCCTCCACTTT